This TCR beta chain derives from a study of blood T cells in healthy people across ages. On the study more broadly: The capture of about one barcoded beta molecule per two T cells was achieved by template switching.

Study-wide results and caveats: A strong correlation was found between TCR beta diversity and the percentage of naive T cells. Older age went with lower TCR beta diversity per million T cells, in a roughly linear way.

Of note for this clonotype: What it recognizes is unknown.

Using a J-beta primer mix together with a sample-barcoded 5' primer, a second PCR was run for 7 to 11 cycles. TCRdb analysed the 5' RACE reads with MiXCR anew, one entry per CDR3 protein. The data contain roughly 500,000 distinct CDR3 sequences, approximately 25% of them singletons. There are 14 residues in the CDR3. Germline values: CDR1 DFQATT, CDR2 SNEGSKA (reference sequence). The J gene is TRBJ2-5, the V gene TRBV20-1, with 11 nucleotides matching TRBD2. The J call may be in error: the DNA end matches TRBJ2-1 better. This TCR was sampled from a woman in her seventies in good health. The sequencing sample was made of blood. The CDR3 is CSARGLAVYNEQFF. CDR3 nucleotide sequence: TGCAGTGCCAGGGGACTAGCGGTCTACAATGAGCAGTTCTTC.